This T cell receptor (beta chain) was documented in a study of T cell responses to AZD1222 COVID-19 vaccine (dated by TCRdb to about 2021). Concerning the study at large: AZD1222 recipients with second doses at about 4 weeks or about 12 weeks were pooled, because spike-specific TCR depth and breadth did not differ between schedules. Trial participants were enrolled into age subgroups of 18-55, 56-69 and 70-plus years, which contained around 140, 26 and 57 TCR-sequenced participants, respectively. A total of under 250 trial participants underwent TCR sequencing, of whom under 220 had received two doses of AZD1222 and some 25 had received two doses of the MenACWY control vaccine. The paper as a whole reports these results and caveats: The whole spike protein was spanned by vaccine-associated CD4 TCRs, and dominant responses were seen in regions 160-218 and 743-854. After two AZD1222 doses, spike-specific TCR breadth and depth were significantly higher than at day 0 and than in MenACWY recipients. Only 5 to 7 AZD1222 recipients were SARS-CoV-2 seropositive at baseline, limiting conclusions about previously exposed vaccinees. The 56-69-year group was small, and its depth increase did not reach significance, likely because of low power. Epitopes outside the regions mutated in the B.1.351 and B.1.1.7 variants were reportedly recognized by nearly half of the unique spike-specific TCRs. Because no day 14 peak-response samples were available, repertoires were characterized only after the peak T cell response. Most participants were white British and females outnumbered males, and the authors suggested that clonal diversity may have been underestimated.

A note on this clone: Its antigen is still unknown. No base qualities exist here, and no much larger clone lies one base off it.

The sample's time point label is to be understood as: baseline before first vaccination. Vaccinee samples were obtained from the UK trials COV001 and COV002, which included a single-blind randomized controlled phase 2/3 trial of AZD1222 (ChAdOx1 nCoV-19) in healthy adults. For TCRbeta chain sequencing, PBMC samples from trial participants were taken at day 0 and at day 28 after the second dose. The CDR3 regions of human TCRbeta chains were analyzed by immunosequencing. The original pipeline was this. Repertoire TCRs were checked for matches against a reference library of SARS-CoV-2-specific TCRs that had been generated using the MIRA antigen-specificity platform. Breadth was defined as the fraction of unique TCRs that were SARS-CoV-2-associated, and depth was defined as the fraction of total T cells that were SARS-CoV-2-associated. Using the MIRA data, each spike-specific TCR was mapped to the spike region that the TCR reacts to and placed in a CD4 or CD8 class. Log10-transformed breadth and depth values were compared by one-way ANOVA with Sidak's multiple comparisons tests. This immuneACCESS table, as held by TCRdb, lists in-frame sequences with V and J called but not all clones. Of the missing ones, under half trace to an unresolved V gene in checked studies; the others have no known cause. That table supplies the V and J calls and clone size; D and trimming were determined from the DNA. For this sample there are over 120,000 clones; 93% appear just once. About 5.1% of the sample belongs to the ten largest clones.

The germline V end is reduced by 5 bases and the J end by 7 bases; junction bases left unmatched: 6. Measured from the cysteine to the phenylalanine, the CDR3 is 16 residues long. Only the CDR3 DNA is retained, 48 bases long and in frame from the first base. Taken from the germline V gene, the CDR1 and CDR2 loops are SGHDN and FVKESK. The chain employs TRBV14 and TRBJ2-1; 15 bases in the middle match TRBD2. The clonotype comes from an adult in good health. Source: peripheral blood, taken on day 0 of AZD1222 vaccination. The base sequence is TGTGCCAGCAGCACCCGGACTAGCGGGAGGGGAAATGAGCAGTTCTTC. This codes for CASSTRTSGRGNEQFF.